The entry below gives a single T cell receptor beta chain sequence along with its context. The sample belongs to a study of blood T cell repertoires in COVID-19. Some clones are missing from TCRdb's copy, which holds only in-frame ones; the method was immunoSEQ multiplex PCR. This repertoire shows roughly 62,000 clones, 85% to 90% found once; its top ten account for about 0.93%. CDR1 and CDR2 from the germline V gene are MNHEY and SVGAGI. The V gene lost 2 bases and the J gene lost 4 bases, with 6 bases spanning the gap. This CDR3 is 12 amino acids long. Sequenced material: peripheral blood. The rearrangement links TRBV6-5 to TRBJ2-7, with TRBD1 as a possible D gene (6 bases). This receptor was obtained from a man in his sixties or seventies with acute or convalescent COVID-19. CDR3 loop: CASSYGQYEQYF. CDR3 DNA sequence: TGTGCCAGCAGTTACGGACAGTACGAGCAGTACTTC.